The clone carrying this T cell receptor beta chain was detected only a few times. Its target is not known. Amplified regions were TCR beta CDR3 sequences from RNA transcripts. A set of HTBI primers served as the primers for a first-round RT-PCR of the TCR CDR3. TCRdb processed the multiplex PCR reads anew with MiXCR; each CDR3 protein has one entry. The table includes hundreds of thousands of distinct CDR3 sequences, approximately 15% detected once. Hyperthyroidism had been newly diagnosed in patients aged 18 to 65, and its duration was under 2 months. More than 8 ml fresh peripheral blood yielded the PBMCs. This sample was taken from a study of T cells in Graves' hyperthyroidism and ophthalmopathy. Study as a whole: The blood sample was taken at first diagnosis, before treatment began. Findings and limits, study-wide: Most expanded thyroid clonotypes above 0.001 also appeared in blood.

The CDR3 is made up of 17 amino acids. V shed 2 bases and J 4 bases; nucleotides not matched to a gene: 6. CDR1 and CDR2 (germline): GTSNPN, SVGIG (reference sequence). The material sequenced was blood. The TCR was taken from a woman aged 25 to 39 with Graves' hyperthyroidism that later progressed to Graves' ophthalmopathy. The rearrangement uses TRBV30 and TRBJ2-6, with TRBD1 identical over 12 bases. This CDR3 is CAWSPGQGARGANVLTF. CDR3 sequence (DNA): TGTGCCTGGAGTCCGGGACAGGGGGCGCGGGGGGCCAACGTCCTGACTTTC.